The clone carrying this T cell receptor (beta chain) was recorded once. This sample is part of a study of technical replicates of blood from a few donors. Trimming took off 1 base at V and 6 bases at J, with 3 bases between the two ends. CDR1 is SGHAT, CDR2 FQNNGV, per germline. This CDR3 spans 11 amino acids. Assay used: immunoSEQ multiplex PCR; TCRdb lists only in-frame clones, some missing. This sample has approximately 73,000 clones, with around 95% found just once. V usage is TRBV11-2 and J usage is TRBJ1-1; no reliable D call. The source is a human donor in good health. The sequencing sample was made of T cells isolated from PBMCs. CDR3 DNA: TGTGCCAGCAGCTTAGCGGCTGAAGCTTTCTTT. Its protein is CASSLAAEAFF. Using reference TRBV11-2 and TRBJ1-1 for the parts outside the CDR3, the full variable domain is EAGVAQSPRYKIIEKRQSVAFWCNPISGHATLYWYQQILGQGPKLLIQFQNNGVVDDSQLPKDRFSAERLKGVDSTLKIQPAKLEDSAVYLCASSLAAEAFFGQGTRLTVV.